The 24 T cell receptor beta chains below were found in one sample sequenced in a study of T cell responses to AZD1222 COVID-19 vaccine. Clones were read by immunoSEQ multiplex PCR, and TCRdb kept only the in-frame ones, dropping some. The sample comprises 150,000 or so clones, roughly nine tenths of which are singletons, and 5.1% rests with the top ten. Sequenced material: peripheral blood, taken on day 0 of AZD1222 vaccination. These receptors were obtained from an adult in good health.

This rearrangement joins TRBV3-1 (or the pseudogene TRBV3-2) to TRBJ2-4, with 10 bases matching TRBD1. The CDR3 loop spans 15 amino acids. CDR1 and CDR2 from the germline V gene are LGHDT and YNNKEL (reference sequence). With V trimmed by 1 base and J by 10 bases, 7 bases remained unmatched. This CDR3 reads CASSQVGWTGGIQYF. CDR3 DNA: TGTGCCAGCAGCCAAGTGGGCTGGACAGGGGGAATTCAGTACTTC.

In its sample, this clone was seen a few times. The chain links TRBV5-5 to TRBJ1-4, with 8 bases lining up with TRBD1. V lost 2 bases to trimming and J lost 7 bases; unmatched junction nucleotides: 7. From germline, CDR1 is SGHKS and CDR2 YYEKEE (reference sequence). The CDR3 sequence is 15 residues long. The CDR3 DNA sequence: TGTGCCAGCAGCTTCGGACGACAGGGGAGTGAAAAACTGTTTTTT. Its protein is CASSFGRQGSEKLFF.

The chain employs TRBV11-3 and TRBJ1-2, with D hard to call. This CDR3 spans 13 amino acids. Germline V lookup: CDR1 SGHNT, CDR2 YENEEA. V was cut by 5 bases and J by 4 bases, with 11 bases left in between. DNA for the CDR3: TGTGCCAGCAGCCTTACAGAATCCTATGGCTACACCTTC. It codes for CASSLTESYGYTF.

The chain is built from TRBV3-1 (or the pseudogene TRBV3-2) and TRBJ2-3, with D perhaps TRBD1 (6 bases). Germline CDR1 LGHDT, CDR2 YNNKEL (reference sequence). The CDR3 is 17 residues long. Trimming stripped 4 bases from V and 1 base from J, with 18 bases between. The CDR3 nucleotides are TGTGCCAGCAGCCCATCCGAGCGACCAGGGGGCACAGATACGCAGTATTTT. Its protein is CASSPSERPGGTDTQYF.

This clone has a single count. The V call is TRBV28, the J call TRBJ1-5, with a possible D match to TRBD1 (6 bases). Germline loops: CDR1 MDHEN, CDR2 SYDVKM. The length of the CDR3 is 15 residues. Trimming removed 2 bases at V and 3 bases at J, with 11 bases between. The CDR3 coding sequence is TGTGCCAGCAGTTTAAATCAGGGGAACAATCAGCCCCAGCATTTT. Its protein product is CASSLNQGNNQPQHF. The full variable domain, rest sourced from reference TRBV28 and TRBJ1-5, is DVKVTQSSRYLVKRTGEKVFLECVQDMDHENMFWYRQDPGLGLRLIYFSYDVKMKEKGDIPEGYSVSREKKERFSLILESASTNQTSMYLCASSLNQGNNQPQHFGDGTRLSIL.

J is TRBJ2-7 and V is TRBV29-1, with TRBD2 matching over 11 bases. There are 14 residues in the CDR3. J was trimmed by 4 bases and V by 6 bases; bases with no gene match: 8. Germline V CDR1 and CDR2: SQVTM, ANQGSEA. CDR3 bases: TGCAGCGTGGAGTTAGCGGGAGGGCCGTACGAGCAGTACTTC. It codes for CSVELAGGPYEQYF.

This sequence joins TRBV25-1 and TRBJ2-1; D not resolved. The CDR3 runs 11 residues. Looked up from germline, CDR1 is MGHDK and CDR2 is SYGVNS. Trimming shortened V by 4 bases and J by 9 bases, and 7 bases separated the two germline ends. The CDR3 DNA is TGTGCCAGCAGTGTTAATCTTGAGCAGTTCTTC. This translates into CASSVNLEQFF.

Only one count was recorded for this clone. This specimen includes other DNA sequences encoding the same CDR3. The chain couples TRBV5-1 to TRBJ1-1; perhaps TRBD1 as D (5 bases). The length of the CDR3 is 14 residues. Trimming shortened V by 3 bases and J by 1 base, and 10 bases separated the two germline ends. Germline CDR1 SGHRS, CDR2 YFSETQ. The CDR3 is CASSSLTGNTEAFF. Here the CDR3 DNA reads TGCGCCAGCAGCTCTCTAACAGGGAACACTGAAGCTTTCTTT.

The CDR3 DNA reads as TGTGCCAGCAGCCAAGGATCATCTGGAAACACCATATATTTT. It yields the protein CASSQGSSGNTIYF. V gene TRBV5-4 combines with J gene TRBJ1-3, with D uncertain. The V gene's germline CDR1 is SGHNT and CDR2 YYREEE (reference sequence). The CDR3 spans 14 residues. V was shortened by 4 bases and J by 1 base, with 9 bases between the two germline ends.

The CDR3 spells CASSSPGRVGNEKLFF. CDR3 nucleotides: TGTGCCAGCAGTTCCCCTGGTAGGGTCGGGAATGAAAAACTGTTTTTT. The chain combines TRBV28 with TRBJ1-4, with no clear D. The CDR3 runs to 16 residues. Germline CDR1 is MDHEN and CDR2 is SYDVKM. V lost 4 bases, J lost 5 bases, and 17 bases lay in between.

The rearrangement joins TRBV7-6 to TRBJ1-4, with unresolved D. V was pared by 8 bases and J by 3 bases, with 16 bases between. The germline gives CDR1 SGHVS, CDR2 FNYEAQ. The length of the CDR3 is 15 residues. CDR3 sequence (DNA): TGTGCCAGCTCCCCCACGGGGAAGGCTAATGAAAAACTGTTTTTT. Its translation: CASSPTGKANEKLFF.

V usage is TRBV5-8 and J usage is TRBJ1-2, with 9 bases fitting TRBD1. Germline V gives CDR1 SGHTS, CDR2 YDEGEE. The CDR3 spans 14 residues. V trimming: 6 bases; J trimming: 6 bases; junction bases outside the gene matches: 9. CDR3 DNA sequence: TGTGCCAGCATCGAATTGACAGGGGGTGATGGCTACACCTTC. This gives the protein CASIELTGGDGYTF.

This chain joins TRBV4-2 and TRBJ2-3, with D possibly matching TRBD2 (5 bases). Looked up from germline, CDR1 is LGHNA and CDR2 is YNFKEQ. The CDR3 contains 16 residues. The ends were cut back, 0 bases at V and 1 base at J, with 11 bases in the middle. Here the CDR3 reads CASSQDLGSGTDTQYF. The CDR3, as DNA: TGTGCCAGCAGCCAAGATCTTGGTAGCGGCACAGATACGCAGTATTTT.

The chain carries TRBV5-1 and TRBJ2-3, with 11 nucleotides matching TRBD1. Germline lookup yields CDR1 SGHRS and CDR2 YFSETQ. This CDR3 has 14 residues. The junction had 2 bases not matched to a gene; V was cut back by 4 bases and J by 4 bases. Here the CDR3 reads CASSGQGAPDTQYF. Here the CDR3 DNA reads TGCGCCAGCAGCGGACAGGGGGCTCCAGATACGCAGTATTTT.

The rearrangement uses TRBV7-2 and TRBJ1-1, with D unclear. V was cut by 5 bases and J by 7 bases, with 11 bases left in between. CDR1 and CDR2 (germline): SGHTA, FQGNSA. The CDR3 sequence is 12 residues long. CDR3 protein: CASSPSKFEAFF. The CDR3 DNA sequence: TGTGCCAGCAGCCCTTCGAAGTTTGAAGCTTTCTTT.

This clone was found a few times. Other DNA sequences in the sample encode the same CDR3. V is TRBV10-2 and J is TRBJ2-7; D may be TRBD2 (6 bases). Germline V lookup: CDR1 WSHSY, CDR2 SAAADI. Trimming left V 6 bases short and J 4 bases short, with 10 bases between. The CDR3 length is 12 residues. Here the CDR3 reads CASSPRGYEQYF. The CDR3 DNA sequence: TGCGCCAGCAGCCCCCGGGGGTACGAGCAGTACTTC.

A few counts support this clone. DNA for the CDR3: TGTGCCGGGGGTCTATACAATGAGCAGTTCTTC. As protein: CAGGLYNEQFF. V usage is TRBV2 and J usage is TRBJ2-1; D tentatively fits TRBD1 or TRBD2 (5 bases each). V gave up 11 bases and J gave up 4 bases, with 9 bases separating them. This CDR3 is built from 11 residues. Per germline, CDR1 SNHLY and CDR2 FYNNEI.

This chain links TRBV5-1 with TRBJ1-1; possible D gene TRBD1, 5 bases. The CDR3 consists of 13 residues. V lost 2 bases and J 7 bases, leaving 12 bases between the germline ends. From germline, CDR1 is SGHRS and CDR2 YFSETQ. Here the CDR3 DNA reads TGCGCCAGCAGCTTAACCCGGGACTTTGAAGCTTTCTTT. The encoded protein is CASSLTRDFEAFF. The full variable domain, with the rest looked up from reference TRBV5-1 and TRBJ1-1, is KAGVTQTPRYLIKTRGQQVTLSCSPISGHRSVSWYQQTPGQGLQFLFEYFSETQRNKGNFPGRFSGRQFSNSRSEMNVSTLELGDSALYLCASSLTRDFEAFFGQGTRLTVV.

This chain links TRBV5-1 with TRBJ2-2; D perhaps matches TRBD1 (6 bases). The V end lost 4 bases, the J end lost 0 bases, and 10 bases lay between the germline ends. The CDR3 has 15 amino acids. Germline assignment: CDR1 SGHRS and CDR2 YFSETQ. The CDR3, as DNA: TGCGCCAGCAGCCTGGACAGACCGAACACCGGGGAGCTGTTTTTT. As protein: CASSLDRPNTGELFF.

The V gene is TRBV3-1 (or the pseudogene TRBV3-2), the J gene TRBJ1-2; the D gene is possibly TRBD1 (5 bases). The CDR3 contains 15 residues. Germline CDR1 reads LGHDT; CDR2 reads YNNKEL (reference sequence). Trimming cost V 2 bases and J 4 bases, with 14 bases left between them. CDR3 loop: CASSQNLQGSYGYTF. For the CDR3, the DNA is TGTGCCAGCAGCCAAAATCTGCAGGGTTCCTATGGCTACACCTTC.

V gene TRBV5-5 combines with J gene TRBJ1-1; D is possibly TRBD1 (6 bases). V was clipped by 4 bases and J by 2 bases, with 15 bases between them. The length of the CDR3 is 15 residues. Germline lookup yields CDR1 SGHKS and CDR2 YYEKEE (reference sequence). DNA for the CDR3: TGTGCCAGCAGCAAGGTGGGGGGGCGAAACACTGAAGCTTTCTTT. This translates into CASSKVGGRNTEAFF.

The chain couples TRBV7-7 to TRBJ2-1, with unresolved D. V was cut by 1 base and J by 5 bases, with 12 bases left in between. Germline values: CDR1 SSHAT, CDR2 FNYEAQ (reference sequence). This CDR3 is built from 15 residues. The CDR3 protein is CASSLGGSLNNEQFF. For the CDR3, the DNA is TGTGCCAGCAGCTTAGGGGGATCCTTGAACAATGAGCAGTTCTTC.

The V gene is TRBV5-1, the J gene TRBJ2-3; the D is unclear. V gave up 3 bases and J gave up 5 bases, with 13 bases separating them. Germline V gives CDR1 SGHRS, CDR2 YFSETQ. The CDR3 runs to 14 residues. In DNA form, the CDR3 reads TGCGCCAGCAGCTGGTCGGGCCCGGAAGATACGCAGTATTTT. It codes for CASSWSGPEDTQYF.

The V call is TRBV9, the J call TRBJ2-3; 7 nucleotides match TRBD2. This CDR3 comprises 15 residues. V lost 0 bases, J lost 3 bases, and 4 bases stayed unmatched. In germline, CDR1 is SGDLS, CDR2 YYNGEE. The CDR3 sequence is CASSVGTRSTDTQYF. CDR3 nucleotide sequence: TGTGCCAGCAGCGTAGGGACTAGATCGACAGATACGCAGTATTTT.